Shown below are 26 T cell receptor beta chains from a single sample sequenced in a study of breast tumors, draining lymph nodes, adjacent tissues. Each CDR3 protein gets one entry after TCRdb re-called the multiplex PCR reads with MiXCR. The data hold about 12,000 distinct CDR3 sequences, with 40% to 55% observed a single time. The sequencing sample was made of tumor-adjacent breast tissue. These receptors originate from a female donor with breast cancer. Some clones in this sample may be carry-over from other donors' samples.

This clonotype was picked up many times. The CDR3 spells CASSDGYEQYV. The CDR3 nucleotides read TGCGCCAGCAGTGATGGGTACGAGCAGTACGTC. V gene TRBV10-2 combines with J gene TRBJ2-7, with D uncertain. Germline V gene sequence: CDR1 WSHSY, CDR2 SAAADI. CDR3 length: 11 residues. The V and J ends lost 3 bases and 4 bases respectively, with 4 bases between them.

The chain combines TRBV7-2 with TRBJ1-6; D is unresolved. Trimming cost V 3 bases and J 13 bases, with 25 bases left between them. CDR3 length equals 17 residues. CDR1 is SGHTA, CDR2 FQGNSA, per germline. DNA for the CDR3: TGTGCCAGCAGCTTGGAACCTGCTAGCTCCTATAAGTCCCCCCTCCACTTT. It encodes CASSLEPASSYKSPLHF.

This rearrangement joins TRBV5-1 to TRBJ1-2; 7 bases align to TRBD1. Germline lookup yields CDR1 SGHRS and CDR2 YFSETQ. With V trimmed by 3 bases and J by 6 bases, 2 bases remained unmatched. The CDR3 consists of 12 residues. The CDR3 region has the DNA TGCGCCAGCAGCTGGGACAGAAATGGCTACACCTTC. The encoded protein is CASSWDRNGYTF.

The rearrangement links TRBV6-6 to TRBJ2-5, with 15 bases identical to TRBD2. The CDR3 is 16 amino acids. After removal of 7 bases from V and 7 bases from J, the junction contained 10 bases not matched to a gene. Germline CDR1 is MNHNY and CDR2 is SVGAGI (reference sequence). CDR3: CASTQTGLAGGTTQYF. CDR3 coding DNA: TGTGCCAGCACCCAAACCGGACTAGCGGGGGGGACGACCCAGTACTTC.

This clonotype was detected a few times. The J gene is TRBJ2-5, the V gene TRBV6-1; 8 bases agree with TRBD1. The CDR3 is 17 amino acids. V dropped 4 bases and J dropped 5; count of bases not matched to a gene: 15. Germline assignment: CDR1 MNHNS and CDR2 SASEGT. CDR3 bases: TGTGCCAGCAGTGTACAAGGGGTTACAGGGGGTGGGGAGACCCAGTACTTC. It yields the protein CASSVQGVTGGGETQYF.

The V and J genes are TRBV5-1 and TRBJ2-3, with D uncertain. The CDR3 covers 15 residues. CDR1 and CDR2 (germline): SGHRS, YFSETQ. Trimming took 0 bases from V and 5 from J, leaving 13 bases between them. DNA of the CDR3: TGCGCCAGCAGCTTGGGTGTTTCGTCAGTAGATACGCAGTATTTT. It specifies CASSLGVSSVDTQYF.

Judged by abundance, this clonotype is medium-sized. As DNA, the CDR3 is TGTGCCAGCAGCTTAGGAGGGGGCAATCAGCCCCAGCATTTT. Translation: CASSLGGGNQPQHF. The J gene is TRBJ1-5, the V gene TRBV7-8; D is possibly TRBD1 (5 bases). Germline V gives CDR1 SGHVS, CDR2 FQNEAQ. CDR3 length: 14 residues. Trimming took off 1 base at V and 2 bases at J, with 6 bases between the two ends.

V and J are TRBV18 and TRBJ1-2, with D maybe TRBD1 (6 bases). The CDR3 has 15 residues. V was clipped by 5 bases and J by 2 bases, with 15 bases between them. The germline V gene has CDR1 KGHSH and CDR2 LQKENI. CDR3 nucleotide sequence: TGTGCCAGCTCAGTGAGTAGACAGGCGAACTATGGCTACACCTTC. It yields the protein CASSVSRQANYGYTF.

This chain links TRBV7-8 with TRBJ1-5; no definite D call. CDR1 and CDR2 from the germline V gene are SGHVS and FQNEAQ. Trimming shortened V by 1 base and J by 2 bases, and 15 bases separated the two germline ends. This CDR3 spans 17 amino acids. The CDR3 DNA sequence: TGTGCCAGCAGCTTAGGGGGATCGGGCAGAGGCAATCAGCCCCAGCATTTT. The encoded protein is CASSLGGSGRGNQPQHF.

By share, this clonotype counts as medium-sized. This chain uses TRBV20-1 with TRBJ1-3; TRBD1 might be the D (5 bases). This CDR3 is built from 16 residues. Trimming pared 0 bases from V and 1 base from J, leaving 13 bases between. CDR1 is DFQATT, CDR2 SNEGSKA, per germline (reference sequence). The CDR3 is CSARETGRVSGNTIYF. CDR3 in DNA: TGCAGTGCTAGAGAGACGGGCAGGGTGTCTGGAAACACCATATATTTT.

This clonotype was detected ten times or more. The chain recombines TRBV28 with TRBJ2-2; D might be TRBD1 or TRBD2, each matching 6 bases. CDR1 MDHEN and CDR2 SYDVKM come from the germline V gene. The V end was cut by 6 bases, the J end by 5 bases, with 22 bases between. The CDR3 contains 17 residues. The CDR3 nucleotides read TGTGCCAGCAGGCCTGGGTCGGGCAGGGGAGGTACCGGGGAGCTGTTTTTT. It yields the protein CASRPGSGRGGTGELFF.

The genes are TRBV10-1 and TRBJ2-2; the D is unclear. The CDR3 is 12 residues long. Per the germline V gene, CDR1 is WNHNN and CDR2 is SYGVQD (reference sequence). V shed 5 bases and J shed 3 bases, with 4 bases lying between them. CDR3 nucleotides: TGCGCCAGCAGTCCCCACACCGGGGAGCTGTTTTTT. Translating it yields CASSPHTGELFF.

Worth noting for this clonotype: A junction end diverges from the germline sequence, so it may reflect a read error. Written as DNA, the CDR3 is TGTGCCAGCAGTGATCGGACTAGCGGGAGGAACGGGGAGCTGGTTTTT. Translation: CASSDRTSGRNGELVF. This chain links TRBV6-1 with TRBJ2-2; 14 nucleotides agree with TRBD2. CDR3 length: 16 amino acids. The germline V gene has CDR1 MNHNS and CDR2 SASEGT.

This clonotype was picked up one time. The chain is built from TRBV20-1 and TRBJ1-6; D is unresolved. The CDR3 is 17 amino acids. Germline assignment: CDR1 DFQATT and CDR2 SNEGSKA (reference sequence). The V gene lost 6 bases and the J gene lost 0 bases, with 18 bases spanning the gap. CDR3 in amino acids: CSATPDGQSSYNSPLHF. DNA of the CDR3: TGCAGTGCCACGCCGGACGGCCAAAGCTCCTATAATTCACCCCTCCACTTT.

This clonotype is hyperexpanded in the sample. V and J are TRBV15 and TRBJ2-1; TRBD2 aligns across 8 bases. V lost 0 bases to trimming and J lost 8 bases; unmatched junction nucleotides: 12. The length of the CDR3 is 17 residues. The germline V gene has CDR1 LNHNV and CDR2 YYDKDF (reference sequence). The CDR3 loop reads CATSRDDGGLDRDEQFF. The CDR3 DNA is TGTGCCACCAGCAGAGACGATGGGGGACTAGATCGCGATGAGCAGTTCTTC.

Concerning this clonotype: A much larger clone differs from this one at a single base, so this may be a read error. The rearrangement uses TRBV7-2 and TRBJ1-6, with 7 nucleotides matching TRBD1. The CDR3 runs 18 residues. Unmatched junction bases numbered 13, after V lost 3 bases and J lost 5 bases. Germline CDR1 reads SGHTA; CDR2 reads FQGNSA. The CDR3 DNA follows: TGTGCCAGCAGCTTTCGGGGCGGGGTGGGACAGCATAATTCACCCCTCCACTTT. It is translated as CASSFRGGVGQHNSPLHF.

A word on this clonotype: Since the CDR3 does not end with the conserved phenylalanine or tryptophan, this likely comes from a read error. Because the CDR3's place on the DNA is in doubt, the DNA is left out and the CDR3 is given as listed by TCRdb. The chain has TRBV4-1 and TRBJ2-5; TRBD2, the D gene given by the table, was not confirmed from the DNA. Germline CDR1 is MGHRA and CDR2 is YSYEKL. The CDR3 adds up to 8 amino acids, both ends counted. The CDR3 here is CASSPGTS.

This clonotype was seen at least ten times. The J gene is TRBJ2-6, the V gene TRBV29-1; D is undetermined. The CDR3 has 13 residues. Germline V CDR1 and CDR2: SQVTM, ANQGSEA. Trimming left V 4 bases short and J 0 bases short, with 4 bases between. The CDR3 protein is CSVVGSGANVLTF. The CDR3, as DNA: TGCAGCGTTGTAGGCTCTGGGGCCAACGTCCTGACTTTC.

The chain carries TRBV20-1 and TRBJ1-2; 9 bases map to TRBD1. The length of the CDR3 is 15 residues. Germline V gene lookup returns CDR1 DFQATT and CDR2 SNEGSKA (reference sequence). V shed 0 bases, J shed 6 bases, and the junction held 8 bases outside the gene matches. The CDR3 loop is CSARDPWTGDDGYTF. CDR3 DNA sequence: TGCAGTGCTAGAGATCCCTGGACAGGGGATGATGGCTACACCTTC.

This clonotype was detected ten times or more. The V gene is TRBV11-2, the J gene TRBJ2-5; TRBD1 matches 7 bases. This CDR3 contains 15 residues. V lost 1 base, J lost 1 base, and 3 bases stayed unmatched. Germline values: CDR1 SGHAT, CDR2 FQNNGV. The CDR3 protein is CASSLVGQLQETQYF. The CDR3 DNA sequence: TGTGCCAGCAGCTTAGTGGGACAGCTCCAAGAGACCCAGTACTTC.

This clonotype was seen repeatedly, ten times or more. This chain connects TRBV4-2 to TRBJ2-3; 9 nucleotides line up with TRBD1. This CDR3 is built from 16 residues. With 0 bases clipped from V and 6 bases from J, the junction kept 7 bases outside the gene matches. The germline V gene encodes CDR1 LGHNA and CDR2 YNFKEQ. Here the CDR3 reads CASSQDPGQGSDTQYF. The CDR3 nucleotides are TGTGCCAGCAGCCAAGATCCGGGACAGGGTTCTGATACGCAGTATTTT.

CDR3 loop: CATSRDSGSGANVLTF. CDR3 DNA: TGTGCCACCAGCAGAGATAGCGGATCTGGGGCCAACGTCCTGACTTTC. The chain links TRBV15 to TRBJ2-6; possibly TRBD2 for D (6 bases). The CDR3 is made up of 16 amino acids. CDR1 and CDR2 (germline): LNHNV, YYDKDF (reference sequence). V dropped 0 bases and J dropped 1 base, with 7 bases sitting between them.

This clonotype was recorded once. V gene TRBV7-9 combines with J gene TRBJ2-1; tentatively, D is TRBD2 (6 bases). Germline V gene sequence: CDR1 SEHNR, CDR2 FQNEAQ (reference sequence). This CDR3 contains 14 residues. The V and J ends lost 7 bases and 3 bases respectively, with 13 bases between them. The CDR3 loop is CASMGGANYNEQFF. The CDR3 DNA reads TGTGCCAGCATGGGCGGGGCCAACTACAATGAGCAGTTCTTC.

This clonotype was seen only a few times. The chain employs TRBV5-5 and TRBJ1-2; D unclear. The CDR3 extends over 13 amino acids. Trimming left V 2 bases short and J 9 bases short, with 14 bases between. The V gene's germline CDR1 is SGHKS and CDR2 YYEKEE (reference sequence). As DNA, the CDR3 is TGTGCCAGCAGCTTTCAGTTGGGAATGAGCTACACCTTC. Its protein is CASSFQLGMSYTF.

On this clonotype itself: This likely comes from a read error, as the CDR3 has no conserved phenylalanine or tryptophan at its end. CDR3 amino acids: CASSQGLGRTQYP. CDR3 sequence (DNA): TGCGCCAGCAGCCAAGGGTTGGGTAGGACCCAGTACCCC. The rearrangement links TRBV14 to TRBJ2-5; D ambiguous. Germline CDR1 and CDR2: SGHDN and FVKESK. The CDR3 length is 13 residues.

In this sample, this clonotype turned up many times. The chain employs TRBV6-2 or TRBV6-3 and TRBJ2-5; tentatively, D is TRBD2 (5 bases). CDR1 is MNHEY, CDR2 SVGEGT, per germline. The V end lost 7 bases, the J end lost 2 bases, and 14 bases lay between the germline ends. The CDR3 consists of 14 residues. The CDR3 sequence: CASNRDSVQETQYF. Here the CDR3 DNA reads TGTGCCAGCAACCGGGATAGCGTACAAGAGACCCAGTACTTC.